This section outlines one TCR beta chain sequence together with its context. This clone was seen only a few times. No antigen is known for it. Base qualities were left out, and no much larger clone turns up one base away. TCRB CDR3 regions were amplified from around 1.9 ug genomic DNA, or all available DNA if less, using the immunoSEQ assay. The multiplex PCR employed 60 forward primers targeting TCR V beta segments and 13 reverse primers targeting J beta segments. To estimate reads per starting template, synthetic control templates were spiked into each sample at limiting dilution. Sequencing produced 87 bp reads on the Illumina HiSeq System. Turning to the authors' computational methods: PCR and sequencing errors were removed by merging closely related sequences with a nearest neighbor algorithm. TCR overlap was defined as the percentage of unique tumor TCR beta sequences that were also present in the same patient's peripheral blood. TCRdb carries this immuneACCESS record with in-frame sequences only. Its versions omit some clonotypes, under half of them owing to an unresolved V gene in the studies checked, with the rest unexplained. The DNA was the basis for D and trimming; V, J and clone size are from that table. Recorded for this sample are 90,000 to 100,000 clones; approximately 80% of them occurred a single time. Around 6% of the sample lies in the top ten.

According to the germline V gene, CDR1 reads MNHNS and CDR2 reads SASEGT. Trimming takes 3 bases from V and 0 bases from J, and the germline ends sit 6 bases apart. There are 15 amino acids in the CDR3, from cysteine to phenylalanine inclusive. The retained sequence is limited to the CDR3, 45 bases, with the frame set at the first base. Patients were selected on the basis of adequate residual fresh-frozen tumor tissue and more than two years of available survival data. An isocitrate dehydrogenase mutation was not carried by any of the glioblastoma patients, although molecular status was otherwise variable. PBMC were collected before vaccination, two weeks after the third vaccination, and at tumor progression if progression occurred. Genomic DNA was extracted with the Qiagen DNeasy Blood extraction Kit. The data belong to a study of glioma-infiltrating T cells after dendritic cell vaccination (dated by TCRdb to the mid-2010s). Broadly, across the study: A cohort of 15 glioblastoma patients from Phase I and II dendritic cell vaccination trials was included, of whom 9 were newly diagnosed and 6 had recurrent disease. Between the early 2000s and the early 2010s, patients were given autologous tumor lysate-pulsed dendritic cell vaccination. The vaccine consisted of monocyte-derived dendritic cells cultured less than 9 days with IL-4 and GM-CSF, then pulsed overnight with autologous tumor lysate. In glioblastoma patients vaccinated with dendritic cells, deep sequencing of TCR beta CDR3 regions served to measure tumor-infiltrating lymphocyte content and to compare repertoires between tumor and blood. TCR sequencing metrics, including TIL content and tumor-blood repertoire overlap, were correlated with survival after dendritic cell vaccination. Each patient was given three intradermal dendritic cell vaccine injections, spaced two weeks apart, in the arm below the axilla.

What the study reported, not specific to this receptor: The cohort was small and heterogeneous, with few patients having full blood and tumor sets and even fewer initial-recurrent tumor pairs. Longer time to progression and overall survival after dendritic cell vaccination were predicted by higher estimated pretreatment TIL content. TCR clonality showed no direct relationship with survival, which suggests that a diverse polyclonal response may matter. The three-group TCR overlap response model was described as speculative and requiring prospective validation.

The chain was built from TRBV6-1 and TRBJ2-6, with TRBD1 perhaps the D gene, on 5 matching bases. The origin of this receptor is a human donor with glioblastoma. Sequencing was performed on blood, taken before dendritic cell vaccination. CDR3 reads: CASSDDSSGANVLTF. In nucleotides, the sequence is TGTGCCAGCAGTGACGACAGCTCTGGGGCCAACGTCCTGACTTTC.